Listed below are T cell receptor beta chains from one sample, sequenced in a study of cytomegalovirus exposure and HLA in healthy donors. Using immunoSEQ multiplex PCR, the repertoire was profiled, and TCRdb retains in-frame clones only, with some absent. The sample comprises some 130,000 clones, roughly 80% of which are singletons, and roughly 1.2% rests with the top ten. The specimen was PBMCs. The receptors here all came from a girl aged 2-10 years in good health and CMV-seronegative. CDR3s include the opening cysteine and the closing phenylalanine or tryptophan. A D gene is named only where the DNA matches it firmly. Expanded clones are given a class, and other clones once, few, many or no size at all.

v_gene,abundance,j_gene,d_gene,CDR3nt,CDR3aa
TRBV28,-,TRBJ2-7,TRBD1,TGTGCCAGCAAGTCCGGGACAGACTCCTACGAGCAGTACTTC,CASKSGTDSYEQYF
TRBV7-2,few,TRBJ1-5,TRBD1,TGTGCCAGCAGCTCCGACAGGGGCAATCAGCCCCAGCATTTT,CASSSDRGNQPQHF
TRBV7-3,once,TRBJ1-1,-,TGTGCCAGCAGCTCTGGTGGGGAGTCTGCAGCTTTCTTT,CASSSGGESAAFF
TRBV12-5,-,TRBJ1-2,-,TGTGCTAGTGGTTTCTCGGAAACAGGGAAAATCTATGGCTACACCTTC,CASGFSETGKIYGYTF
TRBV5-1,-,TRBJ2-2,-,TGCGCCAGCAGCTCCTGGACTCTCACCGGGGAGCTGTTTTTT,CASSSWTLTGELFF
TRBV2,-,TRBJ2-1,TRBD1,TGTGCCAGCAGTGCCGGGACAGGGGGCCGCAATGAGCAGTTCTTC,CASSAGTGGRNEQFF
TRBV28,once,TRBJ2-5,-,TGTGCCAGCAGTGTCCCGGGGGAGACCCAGTACTTC,CASSVPGETQYF
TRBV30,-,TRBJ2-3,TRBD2,TGTGCCTGGAGTCCATACTCCGGAATTCTAGCGGGAGGAGCAGATACGCAGTATTTT,CAWSPYSGILAGGADTQYF
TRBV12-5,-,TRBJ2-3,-,TGTGCTAGTGGTTCCCCTATGACAGGTGGCGGGCCAGATACGCAGTATTTT,CASGSPMTGGGPDTQYF
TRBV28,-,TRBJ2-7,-,TGTGCCAGCAGTCCCCGGACTAATTGGAACGAGCAGTACTTC,CASSPRTNWNEQYF
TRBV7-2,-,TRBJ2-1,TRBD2,TGTGCCAGCAGCTTCGCGGGAGTCATGGCTGAGCAGTTCTTC,CASSFAGVMAEQFF
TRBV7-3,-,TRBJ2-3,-,TGTGCCAGCAGCTTAGGGCGGGGACCCACAGATACGCAGTATTTT,CASSLGRGPTDTQYF
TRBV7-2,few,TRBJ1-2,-,TGTGCCAGCAGCTTAGGAGTACGCCGCTATGGCTACACCTTC,CASSLGVRRYGYTF
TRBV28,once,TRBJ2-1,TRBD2,TGTGCCAGCAGTTTAGTACCTAGCGGGCCTTACAATGAGCAGTTCTTC,CASSLVPSGPYNEQFF
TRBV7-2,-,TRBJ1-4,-,TGTGCCAGCAGCTCTGACAGGCCTGGTGAAAAACTGTTTTTT,CASSSDRPGEKLFF
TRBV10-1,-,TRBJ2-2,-,TGCGCCAGCAGTCTGGACACCGACACCGGGGAGCTGTTTTTT,CASSLDTDTGELFF
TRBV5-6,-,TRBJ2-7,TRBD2,TGTGCCAGCAGCGTGAGAGGACTAGGGAGACTCGAGCAGTACTTC,CASSVRGLGRLEQYF
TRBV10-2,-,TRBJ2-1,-,TGCGCCAGCAGTGACATGCCGGGGGATGAGCAGTTCTTC,CASSDMPGDEQFF
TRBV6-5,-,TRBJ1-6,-,TGTGCCAGCAGCCCGCGGGCTTTT,CASSPRAF
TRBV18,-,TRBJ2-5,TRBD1,TGTGCCAGCTCACCATCGGACAGGCCGCAAGAGACCCAGTACTTC,CASSPSDRPQETQYF